This entry concerns a single T cell receptor (beta chain). What it binds is not known. The data are from a study of CD8 T cells in ankylosing spondylitis. Study-level findings and limits: Enrichment of disease-linked clones was reportedly significant in matched ankylosing spondylitis synovial fluid. Disease-linked clones, CD8+, were relatively rare in peripheral blood.

Molecular-barcoded quantitative 5'-RACE produced these TCR beta libraries. TCRdb reanalysed the 5' RACE reads using MiXCR and keeps one entry per CDR3 protein. The sample has some 180,000 distinct CDR3 sequences, around a sixth seen once; the top ten hold roughly 4.5%. The germline V gene encodes CDR1 SQVTM and CDR2 ANQGSEA. The CDR3 spans 13 residues. The germline V and J ends were trimmed by 4 bases and 0 bases, with 8 bases remaining between them. The sequence was obtained from a male donor aged 5-30 years with ankylosing spondylitis or in good health (not recorded which). The specimen sequenced was blood, either unsorted or a sorted T cell fraction (not recorded which). The chain couples TRBV29-1 to TRBJ2-3, with no clear D. This chain's CDR3 is CSVAGASTDTQYF. The CDR3 DNA reads TGCAGCGTTGCTGGAGCTAGCACAGATACGCAGTATTTT.